The T cell receptor beta chain under discussion was sequenced for a study of blood T cell repertoires in COVID-19. Clones were read by immunoSEQ multiplex PCR, and TCRdb kept only the in-frame ones, dropping some. The sample records over 300,000 clones, about four fifths being singletons. The CDR3 has 14 residues. The ends were cut back, 0 bases at V and 3 bases at J, with 11 bases in the middle. Germline V gene sequence: CDR1 GTSNPN, CDR2 SVGIG (reference sequence). This rearrangement joins TRBV30 to TRBJ2-5; D uncertain. This clonotype was sampled from a woman aged 45-65 years with acute or convalescent COVID-19. Sequencing used peripheral blood. CDR3 nucleotides: TGTGCCTGGAGTGTGGGCCCTCAAAAAGAGACCCAGTACTTC. This gives the protein CAWSVGPQKETQYF.